The 19 T cell receptor beta chains below were found in one sample sequenced in a study of blood T cell repertoires in COVID-19. Measured with immunoSEQ multiplex PCR; TCRdb has only the in-frame clones, and not every one. The table has about 94,000 clones, 80% seen once; the top ten hold around a fifth. Sequenced material: peripheral blood. These receptor sequences come from a human donor in a cohort sampled during active COVID-19.

This clone was observed a single time. This chain connects TRBV18 to TRBJ2-1; the match to TRBD2 covers 12 bases. CDR3 size: 15 residues. The trim removed 2 bases at V and 7 bases at J, leaving 3 bases unmatched. CDR1 is KGHSH and CDR2 is LQKENI in the germline V gene. The chain's CDR3 is CASSPGLAGLNEQFF. CDR3 in DNA: TGTGCCAGCTCACCAGGACTAGCGGGGCTTAATGAGCAGTTCTTC.

The V call is TRBV4-1, the J call TRBJ1-2; D uncertain. This CDR3 contains 15 residues. The V end lost 0 bases, the J end lost 4 bases, and 12 bases lay between the germline ends. The germline V gene encodes CDR1 MGHRA and CDR2 YSYEKL. The CDR3 loop reads CASSQDRAGFYGYTF. Here the CDR3 DNA reads TGCGCCAGCAGCCAAGATCGTGCGGGGTTCTATGGCTACACCTTC.

The chain carries TRBV2 and TRBJ2-7, with TRBD2 identical over 12 bases. V lost 2 bases and J lost 1; bases outside the gene matches: 6. The CDR3 runs 17 residues. Per germline, CDR1 SNHLY and CDR2 FYNNEI. The CDR3 DNA reads as TGTGCCAGCAGTGAATTCGGGACTAGCGGGCTTTCCTACGAGCAGTACTTC. Protein sequence: CASSEFGTSGLSYEQYF.

The rearrangement links TRBV28 to TRBJ1-1; 8 positions match TRBD1. This CDR3 is 13 amino acids long. After removal of 1 base from V and 7 bases from J, the junction contained 2 bases not matched to a gene. CDR1 and CDR2 from the germline V gene are MDHEN and SYDVKM. CDR3 in amino acids: CASSLYRGGEAFF. CDR3 bases: TGTGCCAGCAGTTTATACAGGGGGGGTGAAGCTTTCTTT.

CDR3 DNA sequence: TGTGCCAGCAGTTTATCCGGGGGAGGTACCTACGAGCAGTACTTC. Translating gives CASSLSGGGTYEQYF. The rearrangement uses TRBV28 and TRBJ2-7, with TRBD2 as a possible D gene (6 bases). The CDR3 spans 15 residues. CDR1 MDHEN and CDR2 SYDVKM come from the germline V gene. The V end lost 1 base, the J end lost 2 bases, and 12 bases lay between the germline ends.

This clone appeared a few times. The DNA of the CDR3 is TGTGCCACCAGTGATCCAGGACAGGCCTCCGAGCAGTACTTC. Translation gives CATSDPGQASEQYF. The rearrangement links TRBV24-1 to TRBJ2-7, with TRBD1 matching over 7 bases. The trim removed 3 bases at V and 6 bases at J, leaving 7 bases unmatched. Germline V gene sequence: CDR1 KGHDR, CDR2 SFDVKD. This CDR3 has 14 residues.

The chain recombines TRBV19 with TRBJ1-1; D is uncertain. The CDR3 spans 13 residues. Germline CDR1 and CDR2: LNHDA and SQIVND (reference sequence). Trimming stripped 7 bases from V and 5 bases from J, with 14 bases between. CDR3 sequence reads: CASTLGGSTEAFF. CDR3 sequence (DNA): TGTGCCAGTACCCTAGGAGGGTCGACTGAAGCTTTCTTT.

J is TRBJ1-1 and V is TRBV5-6; tentatively, D is TRBD1 (5 bases). V was shortened by 1 base and J by 11 bases, with 12 bases between the two germline ends. Germline CDR1 reads SGHDT; CDR2 reads YYEEEE. This CDR3 has 12 residues. The CDR3: CASSLHQGEAFF. Written as DNA, the CDR3 is TGTGCCAGCAGCTTGCATCAGGGTGAGGCTTTCTTT.

The chain uses TRBV20-1 and TRBJ1-2; D ambiguous. Germline loops: CDR1 DFQATT, CDR2 SNEGSKA (reference sequence). Trimming left V 7 bases short and J 6 bases short, with 9 bases between. The CDR3 runs 10 residues. The CDR3 DNA is TGCAGTGTTCCAGTCGATGGCTACACCTTC. Translated, it gives CSVPVDGYTF.

In its sample, this clone was seen once. The V call is TRBV28, the J call TRBJ1-2; 7 bases are shared with TRBD1. The germline CDR1 and CDR2 sequences are MDHEN and SYDVKM. Unmatched junction bases numbered 8, after V lost 10 bases and J lost 6 bases. The length of the CDR3 is 12 residues. Here the CDR3 reads CAIDKGANGYTF. The CDR3 DNA is TGTGCCATCGACAAGGGGGCAAATGGCTACACCTTC.

Comments on this clone: Other DNA sequences of this sample code for an identical CDR3. The chain has TRBV5-1 and TRBJ2-7; 7 positions agree with TRBD1. V was clipped by 0 bases and J by 2 bases; unmatched bases: 2. The CDR3 runs to 14 residues. In germline, CDR1 is SGHRS, CDR2 YFSETQ. CDR3 amino acids: CASSLDRGPYEQYF. CDR3 nucleotide sequence: TGCGCCAGCAGCTTGGACAGGGGCCCCTACGAGCAGTACTTC.

The chain uses TRBV24-1 and TRBJ1-2; 9 bases agree with TRBD1. There are 17 residues in the CDR3. The germline V gene has CDR1 KGHDR and CDR2 SFDVKD. Trimming at V came to 2 bases and at J to 6 bases, leaving 12 bases not matched to a gene. The DNA of the CDR3 is TGTGCCACCAGTGATTCCACTATACAGGGGGCGCGGAATGGCTACACCTTC. Translating it yields CATSDSTIQGARNGYTF.

This clone was counted between two and nine times. The chain combines TRBV7-8 with TRBJ2-5, with TRBD1 matching 8 bases. Germline CDR1 reads SGHVS; CDR2 reads FQNEAQ. V lost 5 bases and J lost 5; bases outside the gene matches: 10. The length of the CDR3 is 15 residues. CDR3 DNA: TGTGCCAGCAGCAAGGACCAGGGGGCTATGGAGACCCAGTACTTC. Amino acid sequence: CASSKDQGAMETQYF.

The chain joins TRBV7-2 to TRBJ2-5; D is unclear. The CDR3 runs to 11 residues. V was pared by 5 bases and J by 2 bases, with 3 bases between. Germline V gene lookup returns CDR1 SGHTA and CDR2 FQGNSA. CDR3 sequence (DNA): TGTGCCAGCAGCGTACAAGAGACCCAGTACTTC. Translating gives CASSVQETQYF. Together with reference TRBV7-2 and TRBJ2-5, the CDR3 gives the full variable domain: GAGVSQSPSNKVTEKGKDVELRCDPISGHTALYWYRQSLGQGLEFLIYFQGNSAPDKSGLPSDRFSAERTGGSVSTLTIQRTQQEDSAVYLCASSVQETQYFGPGTRLLVL.

The chain joins TRBV18 to TRBJ1-1; 11 positions match TRBD1. Germline V gene lookup returns CDR1 KGHSH and CDR2 LQKENI. The trim removed 7 bases at V and 3 bases at J, leaving 7 bases unmatched. This CDR3 has 15 amino acids. The CDR3 bases are TGTGCCAGCTGTGGACAGGGGGCTCGAGACACTGAAGCTTTCTTT. Protein: CASCGQGARDTEAFF.

This clone has a single count. The chain employs TRBV6-4 and TRBJ2-1, with 13 positions matching TRBD2. CDR3 length: 13 amino acids. Germline loops: CDR1 MRHNA, CDR2 SNTAGT. V trimming: 6 bases; J trimming: 10 bases; junction bases outside the gene matches: 3. The CDR3 sequence: CASRETSGGEQFF. In nucleotides, the CDR3 is TGTGCCAGCAGGGAGACTAGCGGGGGGGAGCAGTTCTTC.

This clone is a singleton in its sample. The rearrangement uses TRBV7-2 and TRBJ2-7; 8 positions match TRBD2. The trim removed 2 bases at V and 0 bases at J, leaving 9 bases unmatched. The germline gives CDR1 SGHTA, CDR2 FQGNSA. The CDR3 is 17 amino acids. The CDR3 region has the DNA TGTGCCAGCAGCTTATGGCTAGCGGGCCAGCTCTCCTACGAGCAGTACTTC. It is translated as CASSLWLAGQLSYEQYF. Full variable domain (outside the CDR3, taken from reference TRBV7-2 and TRBJ2-7): GAGVSQSPSNKVTEKGKDVELRCDPISGHTALYWYRQSLGQGLEFLIYFQGNSAPDKSGLPSDRFSAERTGGSVSTLTIQRTQQEDSAVYLCASSLWLAGQLSYEQYFGPGTRLTVT.

CDR3 residues: CASRSLPGGAGNNEQFF. In DNA form, the CDR3 reads TGTGCCAGTAGGTCCCTCCCCGGTGGAGCGGGTAATAATGAGCAGTTCTTC. The chain is built from TRBV19 and TRBJ2-1, with D maybe TRBD2 (6 bases). Between the trimmed V and J ends, which lost 6 bases and 7 bases, there was a span of 25 bases. CDR3 size: 17 residues. Germline V gene sequence: CDR1 LNHDA, CDR2 SQIVND (reference sequence).

The chain employs TRBV7-2 and TRBJ2-1; 7 nucleotides align to TRBD2. The CDR3 loop spans 17 amino acids. J was trimmed by 4 bases and V by 5 bases; bases with no gene match: 14. Germline values: CDR1 SGHTA, CDR2 FQGNSA. The CDR3 DNA reads TGTGCCAGCAGCCGCCGGGGGGTAGCGGCGGGATACAATGAGCAGTTCTTC. This encodes CASSRRGVAAGYNEQFF.